This T cell receptor (beta chain) was recovered during a study of T cell responses to AZD1222 COVID-19 vaccine. Regarding the study as a whole: Unmutated variant regions reportedly attract nearly half of all spike-specific TCRs.

Sequencing used immunoSEQ multiplex PCR; TCRdb keeps in-frame clones, though not all of them. The top ten hold about 1.5% of the sample, which has more than 150,000 clones, roughly 94% seen once. As to this clone: Its cognate antigen is unknown.

The sample was peripheral blood, taken 28 days after the second AZD1222 dose. The source of this sequence is an adult who received the AZD1222 COVID-19 vaccine.

CDR3: CASSSSGRDLIPQYF. The CDR3 region has the DNA TGTGCCAGCAGCTCTAGCGGGAGGGATTTGATCCCCCAGTACTTC. This chain uses TRBV5-4 with TRBJ2-5; TRBD2 matches 12 bases. The CDR3 has 15 residues. Looked up from germline, CDR1 is SGHNT and CDR2 is YYREEE (reference sequence). With 3 bases clipped from V and 9 bases from J, the junction kept 9 bases outside the gene matches. Complete variable domain (other parts from reference TRBV5-4 and TRBJ2-5): ETGVTQSPTHLIKTRGQQVTLRCSSQSGHNTVSWYQQALGQGPQFIFQYYREEENGRGNFPPRFSGLQFPNYSSELNVNALELDDSALYLCASSSSGRDLIPQYFGPGTRLLVL.